The clone carrying this TCR beta chain was seen a single time. This entry comes from a study of OX40 agonist ivuxolimab in advanced cancers. This table comes from immunoSEQ multiplex PCR, and its TCRdb copy is limited to in-frame clones, with some not included. The data hold approximately 100,000 clones, with less than 85% observed a single time. From germline, CDR1 is SGHTS and CDR2 YDEGEE. V lost 4 bases to trimming and J lost 3 bases, with 15 bases between them. This CDR3 region has 15 residues. The receptor comes from an adult with an advanced solid tumor such as melanoma, head and neck, liver or kidney cancer. Sample: CD4+ or CD8+ T cells sorted from blood, taken in a trial of the OX40 agonist ivuxolimab. The chain employs TRBV5-8 and TRBJ2-3; D is possibly TRBD2 (6 bases). CDR3 amino acids: CASSLFLAVTDTQYF. The CDR3 DNA sequence: TGTGCCAGCAGCCTATTTTTAGCGGTGACAGATACGCAGTATTTT.